The 5 T cell receptor beta chains given below trace back to one sample, sequenced in a study of regulatory T cells in long-lasting Graves disease. Time point reported: newly diagnosed GD, antithyroid drugs for less than 3 months. Isolated PBMC RNA provided the starting material for the TCR library. HTBI primers from iRepertoire and Arm-PCR of CDR3 regions yielded the TCR beta libraries. Using its own MiXCR run on the multiplex PCR reads, TCRdb lists one record per CDR3 protein. This table holds 550,000 to 650,000 distinct CDR3 sequences, 15% to 20% found once. These data were also filed under a second study, of T cells in Graves' hyperthyroidism and ophthalmopathy.

Sequencing was performed on peripheral blood mononuclear cells (PBMCs), taken at new diagnosis, from a patient treated with antithyroid drugs. The receptors here all came from a young man with Graves disease.

V and J are TRBV6-1 and TRBJ2-1, with 7 bases fitting TRBD2. V was pared by 0 bases and J by 8 bases, with 7 bases of the junction left unmatched. CDR1 is MNHNS, CDR2 SASEGT, per germline. CDR3 length: 15 residues. The CDR3 coding sequence is TGTGCCAGCAGTGAAGCGCCGGGAGGAATTGATGAGCAGTTCTTC. It yields the protein CASSEAPGGIDEQFF.

This chain uses TRBV20-1 with TRBJ2-3; D perhaps matches TRBD2 (7 bases). CDR3 size: 15 residues. V was clipped by 0 bases and J by 4 bases, with 14 bases between them. CDR1 and CDR2 (germline): DFQATT, SNEGSKA (reference sequence). CDR3 DNA: TGCAGTGCTAGAGAAGGGGGAGGGCCTCCAGATACGCAGTATTTT. Amino acid sequence: CSAREGGGPPDTQYF.

Details on this clonotype: This may be a read error, as it is one base from a much larger clone. The genes are TRBV6-1 and TRBJ2-7, with TRBD2 matching over 11 bases. CDR3 length: 15 residues. CDR1 and CDR2 (germline): MNHNS, SASEGT. V trimming: 5 bases; J trimming: 2 bases; junction bases outside the gene matches: 5. Written as DNA, the CDR3 is TGTGCCAGCAGTACCGGGACTAGCGGCACCTACGAGCAGTACTTC. This gives the protein CASSTGTSGTYEQYF.

This clonotype was detected only a few times. The V gene is TRBV7-6, the J gene TRBJ1-2; D remains unclear. Germline loops: CDR1 SGHVS, CDR2 FNYEAQ. V lost 2 bases and J 0 bases, leaving 16 bases between the germline ends. This CDR3 has 17 amino acids. This chain's CDR3 is CASSLIESAPPNYGYTF. The CDR3 nucleotides read TGTGCCAGCAGCTTAATCGAGAGTGCCCCACCTAACTATGGCTACACCTTC.

Details on this clonotype: This may arise from a read error, as a much more abundant clone is one base away. The rearrangement joins TRBV11-1 to TRBJ1-1; D may be TRBD1 (5 bases). Germline CDR1 and CDR2: SGHAT and FQDESV (reference sequence). This CDR3 region has 14 residues. CDR3 in amino acids: CTSAPLGVSTEAFF. The CDR3 DNA is TGTACCAGCGCCCCCCTGGGGGTGAGCACTGAAGCTTTCTTT.